A single sample is the source of the 22 T cell receptor beta chains below, sequenced in a study of blood T cells in healthy people across ages. The use of a sample-barcoded 5' primer and a J-beta primer mix characterized a second PCR of roughly 7 to 11 cycles. TCRdb fed the 5' RACE reads into MiXCR, producing one record per CDR3 protein. This table has hundreds of thousands of distinct CDR3 sequences, roughly three fifths appearing once. The sample comprised blood. Every receptor here comes from a man aged 35 to 55 in good health.

The V and J genes are TRBV20-1 and TRBJ2-5, with 8 bases identical to TRBD2. This CDR3 spans 16 amino acids. The V gene's germline CDR1 is DFQATT and CDR2 SNEGSKA (reference sequence). V lost 0 bases and J lost 5; bases outside the gene matches: 11. The CDR3 sequence: CSARDLRGGLPETQYF. The DNA for the CDR3 is TGCAGTGCTAGAGATCTCCGGGGGGGCCTACCGGAGACCCAGTACTTC.

This rearrangement joins TRBV7-2 to TRBJ1-2; 7 bases fit TRBD1. Germline CDR1 is SGHTA and CDR2 is FQGNSA. The CDR3 consists of 15 residues. V shed 5 bases, J shed 4 bases, and the junction held 10 bases outside the gene matches. Here the CDR3 DNA reads TGTGCCAGCAGCGAGGGACAGCCCGTCCTCTATGGCTACACCTTC. It specifies CASSEGQPVLYGYTF.

The chain employs TRBV20-1 and TRBJ2-7; D unclear. The CDR3 loop spans 14 amino acids. Germline V CDR1 and CDR2: DFQATT, SNEGSKA (reference sequence). Trimming left V 5 bases short and J 5 bases short, with 19 bases between. CDR3 nucleotides: TGCAGTGCTGGCTCACTCTTTTACAGCCACGAGCAGTACTTC. It translates to CSAGSLFYSHEQYF.

This clonotype was seen a handful of times. This sequence joins TRBV6-6 and TRBJ2-3; 10 bases are shared with TRBD2. Germline V gene lookup returns CDR1 MNHNY and CDR2 SVGAGI (reference sequence). The CDR3 runs to 16 residues. V lost 5 bases, J lost 1 base, and 6 bases stayed unmatched. This CDR3 is CASSNTAGGGTDTQYF. The CDR3 DNA is TGTGCCAGCAGTAACACAGCGGGAGGGGGCACAGATACGCAGTATTTT.

The V call is TRBV5-1, the J call TRBJ2-5; D ambiguous. V was clipped by 2 bases and J by 11 bases, with 13 bases between them. CDR3 length equals 12 residues. Germline-derived CDR1 and CDR2 are SGHRS and YFSETQ. This CDR3 reads CASSFNVDEQYF. DNA of the CDR3: TGCGCCAGCAGCTTTAACGTCGATGAGCAGTACTTC. The entire variable domain, with the rest obtained from reference TRBV5-1 and TRBJ2-5, is as follows: KAGVTQTPRYLIKTRGQQVTLSCSPISGHRSVSWYQQTPGQGLQFLFEYFSETQRNKGNFPGRFSGRQFSNSRSEMNVSTLELGDSALYLCASSFNVDEQYFGPGTRLLVL.

This clonotype was observed a few times. V gene TRBV5-1 combines with J gene TRBJ2-1, with TRBD2 matching over 8 bases. V shed 5 bases and J 9 bases; nucleotides not matched to a gene: 7. The CDR3 is 13 amino acids. CDR1 and CDR2 (germline): SGHRS, YFSETQ. The CDR3 region has the DNA TGCGCCAGCAGGAGGACTAGCAGTATTGAGCAGTTCTTC. Its translation: CASRRTSSIEQFF.

This clonotype has a handful of counts. The CDR3 DNA is TGTGCCAGCAGTTACGGGGCGGCAACCTCCTACGAGCAGTACTTC. Protein sequence: CASSYGAATSYEQYF. The rearrangement links TRBV6-2 or TRBV6-3 to TRBJ2-7, with D maybe TRBD1 (5 bases). Trimming took off 2 bases at V and 0 bases at J, with 11 bases between the two ends. The germline V gene has CDR1 MNHEY and CDR2 SVGEGT. This CDR3 has 15 amino acids.

The chain recombines TRBV12-3 or TRBV12-4 with TRBJ2-4; perhaps TRBD1 as D (5 bases). The DNA end is a closer match to TRBJ2-7, so the J assignment may be wrong. The CDR3 is 13 residues long. The CDR3 DNA follows: TGTGCCAGCAGCATGGGGCACAACTACGAGCAGTACTTC. Translating gives CASSMGHNYEQYF.

This clonotype has a handful of counts. The chain has TRBV2 and TRBJ1-5; D ambiguous. The CDR3 spans 14 residues. V was shortened by 3 bases and J by 1 base, with 7 bases between the two germline ends. CDR1 and CDR2 (germline): SNHLY, FYNNEI. The CDR3 DNA reads TGTGCCAGCAGTGACGGTCGGAGCAATCAGCCCCAGCATTTT. Amino acid sequence: CASSDGRSNQPQHF. The entire variable domain, with the rest obtained from reference TRBV2 and TRBJ1-5, is as follows: EPEVTQTPSHQVTQMGQEVILRCVPISNHLYFYWYRQILGQKVEFLVSFYNNEISEKSEIFDDQFSVERPDGSNFTLKIRSTKLEDSAMYFCASSDGRSNQPQHFGDGTRLSIL.

The rearrangement uses TRBV3-1 and TRBJ2-5, with D possibly matching TRBD2 (6 bases). V shed 3 bases and J shed 1 base, with 18 bases lying between them. The CDR3 sequence is 17 residues long. The germline gives CDR1 LGHDT, CDR2 YNNKEL (reference sequence). The chain's CDR3 is CASSHPESGLLQETQYF. DNA of the CDR3: TGTGCCAGCAGCCATCCTGAGAGCGGACTACTCCAAGAGACCCAGTACTTC.

In DNA, the CDR3 is TGTGCCAGCAGCCCTCAGCGGGGGCAAACAGATACGCAGTATTTT. Translating it yields CASSPQRGQTDTQYF. This chain links TRBV4-2 with TRBJ2-3, with 8 nucleotides matching TRBD2. CDR3 size: 15 residues. V gave up 4 bases and J gave up 3 bases; unmatched junction bases: 6. Per germline, CDR1 LGHNA and CDR2 YNFKEQ.

For the CDR3, the DNA is TGTGCCAGCAGCTACAGGACAGGTAGCACAGATACGCAGTATTTT. Translating gives CASSYRTGSTDTQYF. The chain joins TRBV7-8 to TRBJ2-3, with 7 bases fitting TRBD1. Germline CDR1 reads SGHVS; CDR2 reads FQNEAQ. There are 15 residues in the CDR3. J lost 0 bases, V lost 4 bases, and 4 bases had no gene match.

The rearrangement links TRBV15 to TRBJ2-7, with D possibly TRBD1 on 5 matching bases. The last part of the DNA fits TRBJ2-5 better; the J call may be wrong. In germline, CDR1 is LNHNV, CDR2 YYDKDF (reference sequence). This CDR3 comprises 14 residues. CDR3 amino acids: CATSERQYGETQYF. For the CDR3, the DNA is TGTGCCACCAGCGAGAGACAGTATGGGGAGACCCAGTACTTC.

The chain carries TRBV21-1 and TRBJ2-1. TRBV21-1 is a pseudogene segment. The CDR3 runs 16 residues. The DNA for the CDR3 is TGTGCCAGCAGCAAAGTTCGGTTTTTAGCCCGCAATGAGCAGTTCTTC. Amino acid sequence: CASSKVRFLARNEQFF.

This clonotype has just a few counts. This sequence joins TRBV12-3 or TRBV12-4 and TRBJ1-2; no definite D call. The V gene lost 5 bases and the J gene lost 8 bases, with 15 bases spanning the gap. CDR3 length: 13 residues. CDR3: CASSVDRVGGYTF. The DNA of the CDR3 is TGTGCCAGCAGTGTAGATCGGGTCGGGGGCTACACCTTC.

This clonotype occurred a few times. V usage is TRBV6-4 and J usage is TRBJ2-1; 9 nucleotides agree with TRBD1. The CDR3 has 15 amino acids. After removal of 6 bases from V and 2 bases from J, the junction contained 5 bases not matched to a gene. Germline lookup yields CDR1 MRHNA and CDR2 SNTAGT. The CDR3 sequence: CASSRDRDTYNEQFF. In DNA, the CDR3 is TGTGCCAGCAGCCGGGACAGGGACACCTACAATGAGCAGTTCTTC.

This chain links TRBV20-1 with TRBJ2-5; D may match TRBD1 or TRBD2 (5 bases each). The V end lost 7 bases, the J end lost 6 bases, and 18 bases lay between the germline ends. Per the germline V gene, CDR1 is DFQATT and CDR2 is SNEGSKA (reference sequence). The CDR3 is 13 amino acids. DNA for the CDR3: TGCAGTGGGGAGCAGGGCGGTAGAAAGACCCAGTACTTC. The encoded protein is CSGEQGGRKTQYF.

In the case of this clonotype: Relative to the germline gene, one junction end is altered; a read error may explain this. V gene TRBV25-1 combines with J gene TRBJ2-1, with D uncertain. The CDR3 has 15 amino acids. The germline gives CDR1 MGHDK, CDR2 SYGVNS. CDR3 protein: CASSGSPPSSNEQFF. DNA for the CDR3: TGTGCCAGCAGCGGCAGTCCTCCTTCCTCCAATGAGCAGTTCTTC.

The genes are TRBV10-3 and TRBJ2-7; possibly TRBD1 for D (7 bases). Trimming took 7 bases from V and 0 from J, leaving 13 bases between them. The CDR3 is 14 residues long. Germline V gene lookup returns CDR1 ENHRY and CDR2 SYGVKD. DNA of the CDR3: TGTGCCATCACCCCAGGGGGGAACTCCTACGAGCAGTACTTC. It translates to CAITPGGNSYEQYF.

V gene TRBV20-1 combines with J gene TRBJ2-7; D ambiguous. CDR1 and CDR2 (germline): DFQATT, SNEGSKA (reference sequence). The CDR3 loop spans 11 amino acids. Trimming took off 7 bases at V and 3 bases at J, with 10 bases between the two ends. The CDR3 sequence is CSGVDDYEQYF. CDR3 bases: TGCAGTGGAGTTGATGACTACGAGCAGTACTTC.

The chain has TRBV3-1 and TRBJ2-5; D possibly corresponds to TRBD2 (7 bases). Deletions cut 5 bases from V and 5 bases from J, with 21 bases between. This CDR3 is built from 16 residues. Germline CDR1 reads LGHDT; CDR2 reads YNNKEL (reference sequence). CDR3 DNA: TGTGCCAGCAGCACCATGGCGGGGGCGGGTCCGGAGACCCAGTACTTC. This codes for CASSTMAGAGPETQYF.

This chain links TRBV29-1 with TRBJ2-7; D not certain. The end of the DNA is better explained by TRBJ2-5, so the J call may be wrong. This CDR3 comprises 16 residues. The germline gives CDR1 SQVTM, CDR2 ANQGSEA. The DNA for the CDR3 is TGCAGCGTTGAAGATCTCCAGCTTGGGCATGGAGAGACCCAGTACTTC. As protein: CSVEDLQLGHGETQYF.